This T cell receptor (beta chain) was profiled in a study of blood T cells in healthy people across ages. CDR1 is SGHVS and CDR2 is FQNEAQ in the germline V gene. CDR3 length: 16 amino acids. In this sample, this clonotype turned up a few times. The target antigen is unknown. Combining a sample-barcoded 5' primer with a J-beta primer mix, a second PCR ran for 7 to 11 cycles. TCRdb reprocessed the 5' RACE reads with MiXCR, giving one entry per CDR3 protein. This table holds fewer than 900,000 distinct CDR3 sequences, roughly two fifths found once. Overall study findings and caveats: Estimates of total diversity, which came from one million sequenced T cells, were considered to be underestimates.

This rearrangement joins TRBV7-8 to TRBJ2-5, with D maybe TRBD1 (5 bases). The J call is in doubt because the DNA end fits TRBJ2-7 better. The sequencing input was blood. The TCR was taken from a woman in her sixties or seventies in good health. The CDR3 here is CASSLYAQGSGYEQYF. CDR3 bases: TGTGCCAGCAGCTTATATGCCCAGGGTTCCGGGTACGAGCAGTACTTC.